Below, 8 T cell receptor beta chains from the same sample are listed, as sequenced in a study of control samples from healthy donors and cancer patients. Profiling relied on immunoSEQ multiplex PCR, and the TCRdb table lists in-frame clones only, not all of them. The table shows approximately 190,000 clones, with roughly nine tenths occurring only once. What was sequenced was blood. The receptors stem from a man aged 25-40 years in good health.

This chain links TRBV27 with TRBJ1-5, with 8 bases identical to TRBD1. Per the germline V gene, CDR1 is MNHEY and CDR2 is SMNVEV (reference sequence). This CDR3 contains 13 residues. V trimming: 5 bases; J trimming: 7 bases; junction bases outside the gene matches: 4. CDR3 coding DNA: TGTGCCAGCAGTCCAGGGGGCGGACAGCCCCAGCATTTT. Protein sequence: CASSPGGGQPQHF.

The V and J genes are TRBV2 and TRBJ2-3; the match to TRBD2 covers 10 bases. There are 16 residues in the CDR3. With V trimmed by 3 bases and J by 4 bases, 7 bases remained unmatched. Germline CDR1 is SNHLY and CDR2 is FYNNEI. The CDR3 region has the DNA TGTGCCAGCAGTGATTTCGAGCGGGGGGGCGCAGATACGCAGTATTTT. Translated: CASSDFERGGADTQYF.

Only a few counts were recorded for this clone. The chain recombines TRBV11-2 with TRBJ2-2; D remains ambiguous. The CDR3 extends over 16 amino acids. CDR1 is SGHAT and CDR2 is FQNNGV in the germline V gene. V lost 1 base and J 1 base, leaving 10 bases between the germline ends. The CDR3 nucleotides are TGTGCCAGCAGCTTAGTCTCCGGCAGGAACACCGGGGAGCTGTTTTTT. Residues: CASSLVSGRNTGELFF.

This rearrangement joins TRBV5-6 to TRBJ1-6; D might be TRBD1 (5 bases). The length of the CDR3 is 16 residues. Germline CDR1 and CDR2: SGHDT and YYEEEE. Trimming stripped 0 bases from V and 9 bases from J, with 16 bases between. Here the CDR3 DNA reads TGTGCCAGCAGCTTGGGGTTGACAGAACCTACTTCACCCCTCCACTTT. It specifies CASSLGLTEPTSPLHF.

The count of this clone is one. The chain combines TRBV5-1 with TRBJ2-2, with 10 nucleotides matching TRBD2. After removal of 1 base from V and 0 bases from J, the junction contained 0 bases not matched to a gene. The CDR3 is made up of 16 amino acids. CDR1 and CDR2 (germline): SGHRS, YFSETQ. In nucleotides, the CDR3 is TGCGCCAGCAGCTTGACTAGCGGGACGAACACCGGGGAGCTGTTTTTT. Amino acid sequence: CASSLTSGTNTGELFF.

The chain recombines TRBV7-2 with TRBJ2-3, with D unclear. This CDR3 contains 14 residues. The germline V gene has CDR1 SGHTA and CDR2 FQGNSA. The V gene lost 2 bases and the J gene lost 1 base, with 7 bases spanning the gap. CDR3 DNA: TGTGCCAGCAGCTTAAGACGGGGCACAGATACGCAGTATTTT. Protein product: CASSLRRGTDTQYF. Looking up the rest from reference TRBV7-2 and TRBJ2-3 gives the full variable domain: GAGVSQSPSNKVTEKGKDVELRCDPISGHTALYWYRQSLGQGLEFLIYFQGNSAPDKSGLPSDRFSAERTGGSVSTLTIQRTQQEDSAVYLCASSLRRGTDTQYFGPGTRLTVL.

The chain couples TRBV7-9 to TRBJ2-4; D is perhaps TRBD1 (7 bases). V lost 4 bases and J 3 bases, leaving 19 bases between the germline ends. Germline-derived CDR1 and CDR2 are SEHNR and FQNEAQ (reference sequence). This CDR3 contains 17 residues. The CDR3 here is CASSSTPGGYGKNIQYF. DNA of the CDR3: TGTGCCAGCAGCTCTACCCCAGGGGGGTATGGCAAAAACATTCAGTACTTC.

J is TRBJ1-3 and V is TRBV10-2; a possible D gene is TRBD1 (5 bases). The CDR3 runs to 15 residues. V was cut by 1 base and J by 1 base, with 8 bases left in between. Germline loops: CDR1 WSHSY, CDR2 SAAADI. The CDR3 loop is CASSELGDSGNTIYF. In DNA, the CDR3 is TGCGCCAGCAGTGAGTTAGGGGATTCTGGAAACACCATATATTTT.